Listed below are T cell receptor beta chains from one sample, sequenced in a study of cytomegalovirus exposure and HLA in healthy donors. Assay: immunoSEQ multiplex PCR; the TCRdb copy retains only in-frame clones and omits some. The top ten clones hold around 2.7% of a sample with roughly 220,000 clones, approximately 78% of them seen once. The sample taken for sequencing was PBMCs. The receptors originated from a woman in her 40s in good health and CMV-seronegative. The CDR3 runs from the conserved cysteine through the conserved F or W. Fields, in order: V gene, D gene, clone size, J gene, CDR3 DNA, CDR3 protein. A D gene is named only where the DNA matches it firmly. Clone size is stated in some rows and not others, as once, few, many or a class when expanded.

TRBV19	NA	NA	TRBJ2-7	TGTGCCAGTAGTTCCGGAGGGTGGTACGAGCAGTACTTC	CASSSGGWYEQYF
TRBV10-3	NA	NA	TRBJ2-1	TGTGCCATCACCGACGAGGGAATCGGGTTCTATGAGCAGTTCTTC	CAITDEGIGFYEQFF
TRBV18	NA	NA	TRBJ2-7	TGTGCCAGCTCACTGAGCGATTCCTACGAGCAGTACTTC	CASSLSDSYEQYF
TRBV14	NA	NA	TRBJ2-3	TGTGCCAGCAGCCAAGGGGGCGCCGGCACAGATACGCAGTATTTT	CASSQGGAGTDTQYF
TRBV19	NA	few	TRBJ2-1	TGTGCCAGTAGTATACTAGACTCCTACAATGAGCAGTTCTTC	CASSILDSYNEQFF
TRBV30	TRBD1	NA	TRBJ2-3	TGTGCCTGGAGTGTACAGGGGACAGTTACAGATACGCAGTATTTT	CAWSVQGTVTDTQYF
TRBV4-1	TRBD2	NA	TRBJ2-1	TGCGCCAGCAGCCGAGTTCGGCGGGAGGAGGATGAGCAGTTCTTC	CASSRVRREEDEQFF
TRBV27	NA	NA	TRBJ2-7	TGTGCCAGCAGTTGGGACACCTTCAAAGGGGGCTCCTACGAGCAGTACTTC	CASSWDTFKGGSYEQYF
TRBV30	TRBD1	NA	TRBJ1-4	TGTGCCTCCAGAGGGACAGTCGCAACTAATGAAAAACTGTTTTTT	CASRGTVATNEKLFF
TRBV5-5	TRBD1	few	TRBJ1-5	TGTGCCAGCAGCTCTACGACAGGGACGGCCGGTCAGGGCCAGCATTTT	CASSSTTGTAGQGQHF
TRBV5-4	NA	NA	TRBJ1-2	TGTGCCAGCAGCTTGGATATCTATGGCTACACCTTC	CASSLDIYGYTF
TRBV6-5	TRBD1	few	TRBJ1-1	TGTGCCAGCAGTGTGGGGACAGGCGCGGAAGCTTTCTTT	CASSVGTGAEAFF
TRBV5-4	TRBD1	NA	TRBJ2-7	TGTGCCAGCAGCTCGACAGGGGGCCGGAACGAGCAGTACTTC	CASSSTGGRNEQYF
TRBV4-1	TRBD1	NA	TRBJ1-2	TGCGCCAGCAGCCAGGGCCGGGACAGGGACTATGGCTACACCTTC	CASSQGRDRDYGYTF
TRBV7-2	NA	NA	TRBJ2-7	TGTGCCAGCACCGATCGGGGCTACGAGCAGTACTTC	CASTDRGYEQYF
TRBV7-8	TRBD1	NA	TRBJ1-5	TGTGCCAGCAGCTCCTCGAGGGGGCGAAATCAGCCCCAGCATTTT	CASSSSRGRNQPQHF
TRBV10-3	TRBD1	NA	TRBJ2-7	TGTGCCATCAGGAACAGGGGAAGCGACGAGCAGTACTTC	CAIRNRGSDEQYF
TRBV6-5	NA	few	TRBJ2-5	TGTGCCAGCAGCACGGAGGGGGGGAGGGAGACCCAGTACTTC	CASSTEGGRETQYF
TRBV12-5	NA	once	TRBJ2-7	TGTGCTAGTGGTCCTCCGTACGAGCAGTACTTC	CASGPPYEQYF
TRBV19	NA	NA	TRBJ1-2	TGTGCCAGTAGTGGTCAGGGAGGGGGTCGGTATGGCTACACCTTC	CASSGQGGGRYGYTF
TRBV5-1	TRBD1	few	TRBJ2-3	TGCGCCAGCAGCTTGCGGGGACAGGGGGCCGATACGCAGTATTTT	CASSLRGQGADTQYF
TRBV19	NA	NA	TRBJ2-3	TGTGCCAGTAGTAGGGGCCACCGGGATACGCAGTATTTT	CASSRGHRDTQYF
TRBV7-9	NA	NA	TRBJ2-6	TGTGCCAGCAGCCAAACTACAGGGACCGGGGCCAACGTCCTGACTTTC	CASSQTTGTGANVLTF
TRBV5-1	TRBD2	NA	TRBJ2-5	TGCGCCAGCAGCCCGGGACTAGCCTCCGAGACCCAGTACTTC	CASSPGLASETQYF
TRBV18	NA	NA	TRBJ1-1	TGTGCCAGCTCACCAGGGCAAACTGAAGCTTTCTTT	CASSPGQTEAFF
TRBV6-5	NA	NA	TRBJ1-2	TGTGCCAGCAGAAGGGAAACTGGGGGGGGCTACACCTTC	CASRRETGGGYTF
TRBV15	NA	NA	TRBJ1-2	TGTGCCACCAGCAGAGAGTTAGAGTCATATGGCTACACCTTC	CATSRELESYGYTF
TRBV6-5	NA	NA	TRBJ1-2	TGTGCCAGCAGTTCCCCACGGGTCCTGCATGGCTACACCTTC	CASSSPRVLHGYTF
TRBV5-1	NA	NA	TRBJ1-1	TGCGCCAGCAGCTTGTTCCCGGGGGACACTGAAGCTTTCTTT	CASSLFPGDTEAFF
TRBV19	NA	NA	TRBJ1-1	TGTGCCAGTACCCGTAAAGCGTCCACTGAAGCTTTCTTT	CASTRKASTEAFF
TRBV6-6	NA	NA	TRBJ2-5	TGTGCCAGCAGTTGGACAGCTAACCAAGAGACCCAGTACTTC	CASSWTANQETQYF
TRBV18	NA	NA	TRBJ2-7	TGTGCCAGCTCACCGGGGAGCTCCTACGAGCAGTACTTC	CASSPGSSYEQYF
TRBV27	NA	NA	TRBJ2-1	TGTGCCAGCAGTTTACATTCGATCCGGGGGACCTCCTACAATGAGCAGTTCTTC	CASSLHSIRGTSYNEQFF
TRBV11-2	NA	NA	TRBJ2-1	TGTGCCAGCAGCTTAGGCCAGGGAATTCACAATGAGCAGTTCTTC	CASSLGQGIHNEQFF
TRBV13	TRBD1	NA	TRBJ2-7	TGTGCCAGCAGCTCACAGGGGGCCGTCTACGAGCAGTACTTC	CASSSQGAVYEQYF
TRBV5-8	NA	NA	TRBJ1-1	TGTGCCAGCAGCTCCCGAGGTGGGGGCGGGAACACTGAAGCTTTCTTT	CASSSRGGGGNTEAFF
TRBV5-1	NA	NA	TRBJ1-5	TGCGCCAGCAGCTTGGGGAGGGGATCCAATCAGCCCCAGCATTTT	CASSLGRGSNQPQHF
TRBV27	TRBD1	few	TRBJ2-1	TGTGCCAGCAGTGGGGGCCGGACAGGGCTCGGCAATGAGCAGTTCTTC	CASSGGRTGLGNEQFF
TRBV27	TRBD1	NA	TRBJ1-5	TGTGCCAGCAGTATCACAGGGACAGGGAGTAATCAGCCCCAGCATTTT	CASSITGTGSNQPQHF